This T cell receptor beta chain was captured in a study of cytomegalovirus exposure and HLA in healthy donors (dated by TCRdb to the late 2010s). Notes on the research overall: An earlier analysis of some 600 of the donors reported 250 to 300 Gb of sequence data and roughly 120 million unique TCR beta sequences obtained from about 200 million T cells. An early release that covered about 600 HLA-typed donors contained around 330 gigabases of sequencing data and around 80 million unique TCR sequences. Of the 398 genotyped donors, 75% to 85% were placed in the genetic ancestry cluster associated with self-reported Caucasian donors. The aim of the study was to test whether cataloging public T cell receptors could identify signatures of past pathogen exposure. Using immunosequencing, the study profiled T cell repertoires from fewer than 850 subjects and related those repertoires to cytomegalovirus serostatus. Along with the approximately 700-subject first cohort, a separate validation cohort of around 110 different subjects was used. To predict cytomegalovirus infection status, the study brought together high-throughput TCR immunosequencing, statistical association of individual TCRs with disease status, and machine learning. A later analysis re-analyzed previously published TCR beta repertoires from about 730 donors and added high-resolution HLA genotyping to study TCR occurrence patterns. Rather than using new phenotypic data, the later analysis identified candidate immune exposures from TCR beta sequences and from how often those sequences occurred across donors. To decide whether each TCR beta V gene segment behaved as functional or pseudogenic, an earlier analysis of some 580 of the donors relied on high-throughput TCR beta sequencing. Donor age, sex, ethnicity and CMV serostatus were compiled alongside the repertoire data. A later genetic analysis used genome-wide SNP genotypes for 398 of the 666 donors, treating that subset as a discovery cohort. All discovery cohort repertoires had been generated on a single sequencing platform. HLA typing covered class I and class II loci at four-digit resolution. Typing coverage differed by locus: A, B, C, DRB1 and DQB1 were typed in about 629-630 donors, DQA1 in roughly 510, DPA1 in 600 to 610, and DPB1 in just under 480. Because of strong linkage in the cohort, a few DR-DQ haplotypes were treated as single units for association and clustering. Across 300 to 500 genotyped donors of the cohort, an average of about 220,000 unique TCR beta nucleotide sequences per donor were sequenced, and approximately 19% of those sequences were non-productive.

As to this clone: Its recognized antigen is unknown. Per-nucleotide qualities are absent, and no much larger clonotype sits a single base away.

The investigation overall reported the following: Only TCR beta chains were sequenced in this cohort, and the absence of alpha or paired-chain data limited detectable features. CMV serostatus was the only immune exposure information available for the cohort. Most TCR sequences were observed very rarely across donors, whereas some public TCRs were present in many individuals. Roughly uniform sequencing depth across donors was assumed in presence/absence analyses, although this assumption may not hold. Seventeen rarely observed V segments, including chromosome 9 orphons, were excluded from the earlier analysis of approximately 500 of the donors because counts were too low. A later analysis found that most CMV-associated TCR beta chains appeared HLA-restricted, with HLA associations seemingly driven largely by CMV exposure. A later genetic analysis associated a missense DCLRE1C variant with V-gene and J-gene trimming of TCR beta chains, and an independent cohort replicated the association. The 87-base-pair reads could not distinguish some IMGT-functional V segments, including TRBV6-2 and TRBV6-3, so those segments were excluded. Strong co-occurrence of HLA alleles, especially DR and DQ, made assigning TCR associations to individual alleles difficult. According to the authors, the approach could potentially be generalized to other disease states and immunological phenotypes. In both the original and validation cohorts, the classifier was reported to diagnose cytomegalovirus status with high specificity and sensitivity. Because some donors lacked HLA typing at each locus, the association tests relied only on the typed subset. Linkage disequilibrium might explain the correlated functional status among segregating V segments, but an unknown experimental factor could not be ruled out. In a later analysis, some 18,000 TCR beta sequences were associated with specific HLA alleles at a false discovery rate of 0.05. In a later analysis, TCR association rates were found to vary across HLA loci, with the most associated TCRs seen for DRB1 alleles and the fewest for HLA-C alleles. According to a later genetic analysis, donors in an Asian-associated ancestry cluster had fewer N-insertions in productive TCRs than the roughly 700-donor mean. In the study, 150 to 200 TCR beta chains were listed as associated with cytomegalovirus. In an earlier analysis of about 550 of the donors, most TCR beta V segments were observed in productive rearrangements about 87% or about 30% of the time, broadly matching IMGT annotations. A further reported finding was that TCR beta sequences accurately predicted the HLA-A and HLA-B alleles for most subjects in the first cohort. A few of the identified cytomegalovirus-associated TCR beta chains were confirmed in vitro to be specific for cytomegalovirus antigens. The sequencing pipeline was judged likely to have produced a cluster of highly shared sequence variants as a technical artifact. According to a later analysis, parvovirus B19, influenza, CMV and Epstein-Barr virus appeared linked to several top co-occurrence clusters. In a later analysis, HLA-associated TCR beta chains showed more clonal expansion and lower generation probabilities than non-associated chains that were equally common.

There are 15 amino acids in the CDR3, from cysteine to phenylalanine inclusive. Of the read, only the CDR3 DNA is kept; its 45 bases are in frame from base 1. CDR1 and CDR2 are read off the germline V gene as SGHRS and YFSETQ. At the junction V is shortened by 4 bases and J by 3 bases, with 15 bases in between. The cohort was made up of approximately 700 healthy bone marrow donors. All cohort members were sampled while nominally healthy, although unrecorded immune exposures were likely present. The donor tested CMV seronegative, placing the donor among the 300 to 400 seronegative members of the cohort. A peripheral blood sample was collected from each donor, and TCR beta sequencing was performed on peripheral blood mononuclear cells. Genomic DNA was extracted from the blood cell samples with the Qiagen DNeasy Blood Extraction Kit. Libraries were built with the immunoSEQ multiplex PCR assay. A mixture of 60 forward primers for TCR Vbeta segments and 13 reverse primers for TCR Jbeta segments was used in the multiplex PCR. Amplification of the CDR3 region of rearranged TCR beta genes was performed with a multiplex PCR assay on genomic DNA. The amplified TCR beta libraries were sequenced on the Illumina HiSeq System as 87-base-pair reads. Per the source publication's procedure: In a later analysis, tens of millions of unique TCR beta chains were counted across the approximately 640 repertoires, and about 9.9 million of these chains were shared by at least two donors. To remove PCR and sequencing errors, raw reads were error-corrected and collapsed into unique sequences using a nearest-neighbor algorithm that merged closely related sequences. V, D and J gene segments were assigned by aligning CDR3 sequences to IMGT reference sequences. For a sequence to be retained, at least a six-nucleotide match to both a V gene segment and a J gene segment was required. Rearrangements were classified as productive when the CDR3 lacked stop codons and remained in frame with V and J, and all other rearrangements were classified as non-productive. CDR3 was defined according to IMGT convention as the region running from the second conserved V-encoded cysteine to the conserved J-encoded phenylalanine. The earlier analysis of some 540 of the donors excluded any sequence lacking an unambiguous match to a single V gene segment. In an earlier analysis of around 590 of the donors, a V segment was called functional when productive rearrangements were above 56.7%, and segregating when the standard deviation between donors exceeded 5%. To diagnose cytomegalovirus status from the catalog of TCR beta chain sequences, a statistical classification framework was built. V and J gene assignment, in a later analysis, came from comparing TCR nucleotide sequences with IMGT/GENE-DB human TR gene sequences. A later analysis assigned CDR3 sequences and most-parsimonious VDJ recombination scenarios with the TCRdist pipeline. In a later analysis, each TCR beta chain was defined by its CDR3 amino acid sequence together with its V-gene family, and reads without a unique V-gene family were excluded. As a way to deal with suspected cross-contamination and a sequencing artifact, a later analysis dropped 500 to 700 nucleotide sequences that were highly shared and had low generation probability. For each public chain, a later analysis derived a clonal expansion index from normalized ranks of inferred template counts within each repertoire. Generation probabilities in a later analysis came from a VDJ recombination model fitted to out-of-frame rearrangements, and those results were checked against IGoR. In a later analysis, hypergeometric tests were used to score TCR-TCR, TCR-HLA and TCR-CMV co-occurrence, with a repertoire-size bias correction applied to TCR pairs. A later analysis estimated false discovery rates by permuting HLA or CMV assignments 20 times. In a later analysis, co-occurring TCRs were grouped using DBSCAN, with TCRdist sequence similarity added in when clustering inside HLA-allele-positive subsets. For co-occurrence clustering, repertoires with fewer than 30,000 or more than 120,000 public chains were excluded, along with 4 to 6 repertoires with anomalous nucleotide sharing. TCRdb retrieved this table from immuneACCESS and kept in-frame rearrangements only. Not all clones are present; in checked studies, unresolved V genes account for under half, and no reason is known for the remainder. That table gives V, J and clone size, and the DNA gave D and trimming. The table for this sample lists roughly 250,000 clones; under 80% of them were counted only once. The top ten constitute approximately 2.3% of the sample.

The sample taken for sequencing was PBMCs. The sequence joins TRBV5-1 to TRBJ2-3, with the D gene call left open. The TCR originated in a female donor in good health and CMV-seronegative. This receptor has the CDR3 CASSPGALGTDTQYF. The DNA is as follows: TGCGCCAGCAGCCCAGGCGCCCTCGGAACAGATACGCAGTATTTT.